A selection of T cell receptor beta chains follows, all from one sample in a study of human versus mouse CDR3 diversity and MHC coevolution. Sequencing used immunoSEQ multiplex PCR; TCRdb keeps in-frame clones, though not all of them. The sample has tens of thousands of clones; just under 95% are singletons. The material sequenced was naive CD4+ T cells from blood. These receptors all come from a person aged 25 to 75 in good health. Each CDR3 is given with its conserved first and last residue. The D gene is left open where the match is weak. The size entry is marked missing in some rows and otherwise reads once, few, many or a size class.

D gene | J gene | V gene | clone size | CDR3 DNA | CDR3 protein
TRBD1 | TRBJ2-1 | TRBV5-1 | - | TGCGCCAGTGGACAGGGGACGGGACTACACTACAATGAGCAGTTCTTC | CASGQGTGLHYNEQFF
- | TRBJ1-6 | TRBV6-6 | - | TGTGCCAGCAGTTTTCGGGCGGGGAATTCACCCCTCCACTTT | CASSFRAGNSPLHF
- | TRBJ2-7 | TRBV2 | - | TGTGCCAGCAGTGATAACGGGGGCTACGAGCAGTACTTC | CASSDNGGYEQYF
- | TRBJ1-2 | TRBV9 | - | TGTGCCAGCAGCGCCCGCGGGGGGTCTGACTATGGCTACACCTTC | CASSARGGSDYGYTF
- | TRBJ2-7 | TRBV7-9 | - | TGTGCCAGCAGCGACGCGCACGGGCTGATACAGGCGTCCGGGGAGCAGTACTTC | CASSDAHGLIQASGEQYF
TRBD1 | TRBJ1-1 | TRBV5-4 | - | TGTACCAGCAGCGGATTAAACAGGGGGGGGAACACTGAAGCTTTCTTT | CTSSGLNRGGNTEAFF
TRBD2 | TRBJ2-1 | TRBV5-1 | - | TGCGCCAGCAGCTTGGTGACTAGCGCTGGTGAGCAGTTCTTC | CASSLVTSAGEQFF
- | TRBJ2-3 | TRBV11-1 | - | TGTGCCAGCAGCTTGCGGGCTAGCAGTTCTAGCACAGATACGCAGTATTTT | CASSLRASSSSTDTQYF
TRBD2 | TRBJ2-1 | TRBV7-9 | - | TGTGCCAGCAGCTTATGGGAGGGCAACAATGAGCAGTTCTTC | CASSLWEGNNEQFF
- | TRBJ2-2 | TRBV5-4 | - | TGTGCCAGCAGCGGAAAACAGGGGTCGGGGGTCGGGGAGCTGTTTTTT | CASSGKQGSGVGELFF
- | TRBJ2-7 | TRBV5-1 | - | TGCGCCACCAGACGAGAGGGTTACGAGCAGTACTTC | CATRREGYEQYF
- | TRBJ2-2 | TRBV5-1 | - | TGCGCCAGCAGCCCGGACAGCGCGAACACCGGGGAGCTGTTTTTT | CASSPDSANTGELFF
TRBD1 | TRBJ1-1 | TRBV9 | - | TGTGCCAGCAGCGCCGGGACAGGGGCTGAAGCTTTCTTT | CASSAGTGAEAFF
- | TRBJ1-4 | TRBV2 | - | TGTGCCAGCAGTATGACCGGGACTCGAAGTGAAAAACTGTTTTTT | CASSMTGTRSEKLFF
- | TRBJ1-5 | TRBV28 | - | TGTGCCAGCAGTTTCCCTTCATGGGAGGGACAGCCCCAGCATTTT | CASSFPSWEGQPQHF
- | TRBJ2-7 | TRBV27 | - | TGTGCCAGCACCTTAAGGCTAGGTGGCGAGCAGTACTTC | CASTLRLGGEQYF
- | TRBJ2-1 | TRBV7-9 | - | TGTGCCGCGTGGGACACCTCCTACAATGAGCAGTTCTTC | CAAWDTSYNEQFF
TRBD2 | TRBJ2-1 | TRBV4-2 | - | TGTGCCAGCAGCCCCGGGACTAGGGGTGGCAATGAGCAGTTCTTC | CASSPGTRGGNEQFF
- | TRBJ2-1 | TRBV5-1 | - | TGCGCCAGCAGCTTGGCTGCCGGGTGGGGGCCCTACAATGAGCAGTTCTTC | CASSLAAGWGPYNEQFF
- | TRBJ1-1 | TRBV19 | - | TGTGCCAGTAGTATGGGGGGGGCTTACACTGAAGCTTTCTTT | CASSMGGAYTEAFF
- | TRBJ2-2 | TRBV13 | - | TGTGCCAGCAGCTTAAGGCGGGGGAACACCGGGGAGCTGTTTTTT | CASSLRRGNTGELFF
- | TRBJ1-1 | TRBV4-1 | - | TGCGCCAGCAGGGAAGGACAGTTGAACACTGAAGCTTTCTTT | CASREGQLNTEAFF
- | TRBJ2-2 | TRBV7-2 | - | TGTGCCAGCAGCCCCGGAGGGGCCGGGGAGCTGTTTTTT | CASSPGGAGELFF
- | TRBJ1-5 | TRBV6-1 | - | TGTGCCAGCAGTGCAGATTATGGTCAGCCCCAGCATTTT | CASSADYGQPQHF
TRBD2 | TRBJ2-5 | TRBV9 | - | TGTGCCAGCAGCGTTTACTCCGGGACTAGTGGAGAGACCCAGTACTTC | CASSVYSGTSGETQYF
- | TRBJ2-1 | TRBV7-9 | - | TGTGCCAGCAGCCTAGCCCCGGACAGTGGCGGGCAGTTCTTC | CASSLAPDSGGQFF
TRBD1 | TRBJ2-5 | TRBV7-3 | - | TGTGCCAGCAGCCCACAGGGGGCTGGGGGGACCCAGTACTTC | CASSPQGAGGTQYF
TRBD1 | TRBJ2-1 | TRBV5-1 | - | TGCGCCAGCAGCTTTCCAGGGGGCGATGAGCAGTTCTTC | CASSFPGGDEQFF
- | TRBJ1-1 | TRBV25-1 | - | TGTGCCAGCACCCCCACCTCCGGGACATCTGAAGCTTTCTTT | CASTPTSGTSEAFF
- | TRBJ1-1 | TRBV18 | once | TGTGCCAGCTACCCCGACTTCATGAACACTGAAGCTTTCTTT | CASYPDFMNTEAFF
TRBD1 | TRBJ2-3 | TRBV9 | - | TGTGCCAGCAGCGTAGCGACAGGGGTTGCAGATACGCAGTATTTT | CASSVATGVADTQYF
- | TRBJ2-7 | TRBV19 | - | TGTGCCAGTAGTATCGGTAGCGTCTACGAGCAGTACTTC | CASSIGSVYEQYF
- | TRBJ2-3 | TRBV18 | - | TGTGCCAGCTCACCTCTGGGACAAGGGGCACGGGATACGCAGTATTTT | CASSPLGQGARDTQYF
- | TRBJ2-2 | TRBV7-6 | - | TGTGCCAGCAGCTTAGTACAGGGGGGGGACACCGGGGAGCTGTTTTTT | CASSLVQGGDTGELFF
- | TRBJ1-1 | TRBV19 | - | TGTGCCAGTAGTATCCAGGGGAACACTGAAGCTTTCTTT | CASSIQGNTEAFF
- | TRBJ1-2 | TRBV6-5 | - | TGTGCCAGCAGCAGAGGAGGACAGAACTATGGCTACACCTTC | CASSRGGQNYGYTF
TRBD1 | TRBJ2-2 | TRBV6-5 | - | TGTGCCAGCAGTTTCCAGGGGGCGAACACCGGGGAGCTGTTTTTT | CASSFQGANTGELFF
- | TRBJ2-5 | TRBV5-6 | - | TGTGCCAGCAGCTTTTCAGGGACTCAAGAGACCCAGTACTTC | CASSFSGTQETQYF
- | TRBJ2-1 | TRBV18 | once | TGTGCCAGCTCATTCAGGGGTTATGAGCAGTTCTTC | CASSFRGYEQFF
- | TRBJ1-4 | TRBV10-3 | few | TGTGCCATCAGTGAGACAGGGAATAAAGAAAAACTGTTTTTT | CAISETGNKEKLFF
- | TRBJ1-6 | TRBV5-4 | - | TGTGCCAGCAGCTTGGGGGCAGGGGAGATGTCGCCCCTCCACTTT | CASSLGAGEMSPLHF
- | TRBJ2-1 | TRBV18 | - | TGTGCCAGCTCACCCCAGGAGGGGGGGAATTACAATGAGCAGTTCTTC | CASSPQEGGNYNEQFF
TRBD2 | TRBJ2-1 | TRBV9 | - | TGTGCCAGCAGCGTAAGGAGGAGTAAGGGAGGGGACGAGCAGTTCTTC | CASSVRRSKGGDEQFF
- | TRBJ2-1 | TRBV28 | - | TGTGCCAGCAGAGTACAGGGCCTTGAGCAGTTCTTC | CASRVQGLEQFF
- | TRBJ2-3 | TRBV7-3 | - | TGTGCCAGCAGCTCGGGGGAGAGCACAGATACGCAGTATTTT | CASSSGESTDTQYF
- | TRBJ2-7 | TRBV27 | - | TGTGCCAGCAGTTTGTTTGGCAGGGAATCCTACGAGCAGTACTTC | CASSLFGRESYEQYF